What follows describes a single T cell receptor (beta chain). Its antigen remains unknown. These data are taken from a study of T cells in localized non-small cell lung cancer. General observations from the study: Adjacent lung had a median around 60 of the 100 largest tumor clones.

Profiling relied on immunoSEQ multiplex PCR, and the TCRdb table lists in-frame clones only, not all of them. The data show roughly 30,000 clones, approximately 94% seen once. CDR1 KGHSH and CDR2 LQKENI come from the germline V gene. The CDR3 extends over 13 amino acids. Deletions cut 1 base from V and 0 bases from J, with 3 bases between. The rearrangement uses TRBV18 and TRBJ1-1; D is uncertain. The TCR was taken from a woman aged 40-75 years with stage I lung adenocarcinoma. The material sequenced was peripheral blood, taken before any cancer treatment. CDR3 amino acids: CASSPLVNTEAFF. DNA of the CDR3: TGTGCCAGCTCACCACTGGTGAACACTGAAGCTTTCTTT.